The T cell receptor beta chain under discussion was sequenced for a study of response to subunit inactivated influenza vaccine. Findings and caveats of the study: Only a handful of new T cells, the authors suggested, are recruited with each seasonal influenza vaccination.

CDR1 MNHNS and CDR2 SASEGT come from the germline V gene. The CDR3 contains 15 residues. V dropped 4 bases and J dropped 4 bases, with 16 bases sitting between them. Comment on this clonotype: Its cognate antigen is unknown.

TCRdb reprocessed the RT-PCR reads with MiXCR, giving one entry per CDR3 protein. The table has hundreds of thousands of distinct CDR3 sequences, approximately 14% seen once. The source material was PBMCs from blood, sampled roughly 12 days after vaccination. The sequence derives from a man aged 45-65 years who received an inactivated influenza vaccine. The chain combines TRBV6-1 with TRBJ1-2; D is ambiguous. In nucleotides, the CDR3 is TGTGCCAGCAGTGGTTGGTCAGAAGCGTCCTATGGCTACACCTTC. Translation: CASSGWSEASYGYTF.